These T cell receptor beta chains were read from a single sample in a study of esophageal squamous cell carcinoma under preoperative chemotherapy. TCRdb passed the PCR reads through MiXCR, listing each CDR3 protein once. The sample yields about 16,000 distinct CDR3 sequences, under 55% seen once. This material was collected from a patient given preoperative chemotherapy. The receptors here all came from a human donor with esophageal squamous cell carcinoma. The donor label of this sample is uncertain. CDR3s leave out the opening cysteine and the closing phenylalanine or tryptophan. D genes are given only for firm matches.

d_call	cdr3_length	v_call	j_call	cdr3_aa
-	14	TRBV7-2	TRBJ2-4	ASSATGRGAKNTQY
-	13	TRBV7-8	TRBJ2-7	ASSLEATVSYEQY
-	13	TRBV7-2	TRBJ2-7	ASSLGAGVPYEQY
-	13	TRBV7-6	TRBJ2-2	ASSLPAANTGELF
-	11	TRBV7-2	TRBJ2-7	ASSLAGPYEQY
-	13	TRBV6-2/TRBV6-3	TRBJ2-4	ASTPDTRYKNIQY
TRBD1	14	TRBV11-3	TRBJ2-1	ASSLAGGTYHNEQF
TRBD1	13	TRBV12-3/TRBV12-4	TRBJ2-3	ASMGQRRSTDTQY
TRBD1	14	TRBV7-9	TRBJ2-1	ASSIAGTGALGEQF
-	12	TRBV7-8	TRBJ2-7	ASSPSDSAYEQY
-	14	TRBV7-8	-	ASSFVGRSATNTQY
TRBD2	13	TRBV7-2	TRBJ2-2	ASSPEAGVTGELF
TRBD1	13	TRBV7-8	-	AGGLGGPGPDTQY
-	13	TRBV7-3	TRBJ2-6	ASSLESSGANVLT
TRBD1	11	TRBV7-2	TRBJ2-1	ASSLGQLDEQF
TRBD1	17	TRBV12-3/TRBV12-4	TRBJ2-6	ASSSNTGTGGSGANVLT
-	11	TRBV7-7	TRBJ2-7	ASSWAEGYEQY
-	9	TRBV6-1	TRBJ2-5	ASSEGWSAF
TRBD2	15	TRBV5-1	TRBJ2-3	ASSRLAGGGSTDTQY
TRBD2	13	TRBV7-2	TRBJ2-1	ASSPGIAGDNEQF
-	11	TRBV12-3/TRBV12-4	TRBJ2-5	ASSFGGQETQY
TRBD2	15	TRBV5-4	TRBJ2-1	ASSLGLAGFSYNEQF
-	11	TRBV7-2	TRBJ2-1	ASSSDRKETQF
-	11	TRBV7-7	TRBJ2-5	ASSLDGQETQY
-	12	TRBV28	TRBJ2-3	ASSYGQSTDTQY
TRBD2	14	TRBV11-2	TRBJ2-3	ASSNRLAGVGDTQY
-	16	TRBV7-3	TRBJ2-3	ASSPTPRGRLFADTQY
TRBD2	13	TRBV7-2	TRBJ2-5	ASSATGGHQETQY
-	11	TRBV7-3	TRBJ2-3	ASSLDITDTQY
TRBD1	12	TRBV12-3/TRBV12-4	TRBJ1-1	ASGPATGGPEAF
-	11	TRBV24-1	TRBJ2-1	ATSDSTNRAQF
-	11	TRBV6-2/TRBV6-3	TRBJ1-2	ASSLGEVYGYT
-	12	TRBV7-9	TRBJ2-5	ASSLDTGVREQY
-	14	TRBV7-8	TRBJ2-7	ASSLVPTIFLDEQY
-	14	TRBV11-3	TRBJ2-5	ASSPRTGLLQETQY
-	11	TRBV7-8	-	ASSPRLLGTQY
TRBD1	12	TRBV30	TRBJ2-3	AWSLGQGTDTQY
-	15	TRBV7-2	TRBJ2-5	ASSLGPGGVDQETQY
-	11	TRBV6-1	TRBJ2-3	ASSEGPRDTQY
-	11	TRBV7-3	TRBJ2-3	ASSLFRADTQY
-	14	TRBV12-3/TRBV12-4	-	ASSRAFMSSYNEQY
-	11	TRBV7-8	TRBJ1-1	ASSRGSNTEAF
TRBD2	13	TRBV6-1	TRBJ2-3	ASSGLAGRTDTQY
-	13	TRBV7-3	TRBJ2-2	ASSLRLARTEKLF
TRBD1	13	TRBV7-2	TRBJ2-7	ASSLEGAGGYEQY